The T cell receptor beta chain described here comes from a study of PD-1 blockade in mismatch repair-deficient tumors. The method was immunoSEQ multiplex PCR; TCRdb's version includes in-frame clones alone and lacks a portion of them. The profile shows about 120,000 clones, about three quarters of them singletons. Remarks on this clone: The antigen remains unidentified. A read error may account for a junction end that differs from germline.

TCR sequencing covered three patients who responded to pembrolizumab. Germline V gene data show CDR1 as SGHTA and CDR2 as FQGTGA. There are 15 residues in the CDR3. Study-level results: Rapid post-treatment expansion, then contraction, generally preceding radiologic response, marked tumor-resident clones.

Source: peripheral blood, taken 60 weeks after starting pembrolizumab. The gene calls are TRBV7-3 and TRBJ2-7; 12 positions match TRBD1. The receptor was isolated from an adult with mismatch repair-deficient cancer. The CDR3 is CASSPGGQGAGEQYF. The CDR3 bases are TGTGCTAGCAGTCCCGGGGGACAGGGGGCAGGCGAGCAGTACTTC.